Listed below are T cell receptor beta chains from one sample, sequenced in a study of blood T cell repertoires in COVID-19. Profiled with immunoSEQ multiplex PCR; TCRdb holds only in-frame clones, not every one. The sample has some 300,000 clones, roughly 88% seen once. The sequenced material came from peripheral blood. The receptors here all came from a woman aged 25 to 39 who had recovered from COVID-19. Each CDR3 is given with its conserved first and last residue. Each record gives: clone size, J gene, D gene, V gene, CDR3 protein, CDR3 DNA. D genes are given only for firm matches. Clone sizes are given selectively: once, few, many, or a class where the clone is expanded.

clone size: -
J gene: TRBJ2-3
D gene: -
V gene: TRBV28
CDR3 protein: CAFGGLEPDTQYF
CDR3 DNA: TGTGCCTTCGGAGGGCTCGAGCCAGATACGCAGTATTTT

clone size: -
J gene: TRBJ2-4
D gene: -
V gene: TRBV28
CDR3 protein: CATLGGGNKNIQYF
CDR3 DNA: TGTGCCACCCTAGGGGGTGGGAACAAAAACATTCAGTACTTC

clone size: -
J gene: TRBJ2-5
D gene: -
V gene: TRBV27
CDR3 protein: CASSFQGWETQYF
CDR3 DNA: TGTGCCAGCAGTTTTCAGGGCTGGGAGACCCAGTACTTC

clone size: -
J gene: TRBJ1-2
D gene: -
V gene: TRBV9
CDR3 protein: CASSVGGYGYTF
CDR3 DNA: TGTGCCAGCAGCGTAGGCGGCTATGGCTACACCTTC

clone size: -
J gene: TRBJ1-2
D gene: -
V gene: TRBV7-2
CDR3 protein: CASSPGGTNYGYTF
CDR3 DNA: TGTGCCAGCAGCCCGGGGGGTACTAACTATGGCTACACCTTC

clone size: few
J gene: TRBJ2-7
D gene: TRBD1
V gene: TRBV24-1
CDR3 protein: CATSDSQGFSYEQYF
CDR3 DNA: TGTGCCACCAGTGATTCACAGGGGTTTTCCTACGAGCAGTACTTC

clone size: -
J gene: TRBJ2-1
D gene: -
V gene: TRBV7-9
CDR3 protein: CASSSNSNEQFF
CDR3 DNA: TGTGCCAGCAGCTCCAACAGCAATGAGCAGTTCTTC

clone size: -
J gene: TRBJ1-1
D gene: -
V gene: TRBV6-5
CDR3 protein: CASSFPWATEAFF
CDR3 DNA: TGTGCCAGCAGTTTCCCTTGGGCCACTGAAGCTTTCTTT

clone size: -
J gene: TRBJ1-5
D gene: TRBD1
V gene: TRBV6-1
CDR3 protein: CASSEGDRGRQPQHF
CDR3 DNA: TGTGCCAGCAGTGAAGGAGACAGGGGGCGTCAGCCCCAGCATTTT

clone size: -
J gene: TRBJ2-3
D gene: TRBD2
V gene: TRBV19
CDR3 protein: CASSSPGTSGGLREYTQYF
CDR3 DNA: TGTGCCAGTAGTTCCCCCGGAACTAGCGGGGGCCTACGTGAGTATACGCAGTATTTT

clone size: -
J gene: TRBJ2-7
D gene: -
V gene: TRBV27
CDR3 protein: CASSPTDTYEQYF
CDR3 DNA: TGTGCCAGCAGTCCAACGGACACCTACGAGCAGTACTTC

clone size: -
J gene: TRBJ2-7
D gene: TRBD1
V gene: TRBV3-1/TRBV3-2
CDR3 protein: CASSQRTGGEQYF
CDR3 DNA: TGTGCCAGCAGCCAACGGACAGGGGGCGAGCAGTACTTC

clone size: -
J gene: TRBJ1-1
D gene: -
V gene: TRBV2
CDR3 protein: CASSPGTGVRAFF
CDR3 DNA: TGTGCCAGCAGTCCAGGGACGGGGGTCAGGGCTTTCTTT

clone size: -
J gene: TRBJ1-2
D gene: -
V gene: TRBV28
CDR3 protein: CASRGQDNYGYTF
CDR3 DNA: TGTGCCAGCAGAGGACAAGATAACTATGGCTACACCTTC

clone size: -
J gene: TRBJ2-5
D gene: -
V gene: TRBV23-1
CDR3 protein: CASSQSRGRTKGTQYF
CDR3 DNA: TGCGCCAGCAGTCAATCTCGGGGTCGGACCAAGGGGACCCAGTACTTC

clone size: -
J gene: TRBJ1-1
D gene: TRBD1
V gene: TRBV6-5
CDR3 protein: CASSYVPGGANTEAFF
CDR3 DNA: TGTGCCAGCAGTTACGTCCCAGGGGGAGCGAACACTGAAGCTTTCTTT

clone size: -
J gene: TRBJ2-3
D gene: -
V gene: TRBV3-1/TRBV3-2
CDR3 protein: CASSPSFDTQYF
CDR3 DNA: TGTGCCAGCAGCCCCTCGTTTGATACGCAGTATTTT

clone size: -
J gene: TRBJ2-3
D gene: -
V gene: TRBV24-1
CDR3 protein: CATSDLHRGIAQYF
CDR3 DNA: TGTGCCACCAGTGATTTGCATCGGGGGATTGCGCAGTATTTT

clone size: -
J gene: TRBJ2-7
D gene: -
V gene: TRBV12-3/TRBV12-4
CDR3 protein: CASSLSGGYEQYF
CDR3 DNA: TGTGCCAGCAGTTTATCTGGGGGGTACGAGCAGTACTTC

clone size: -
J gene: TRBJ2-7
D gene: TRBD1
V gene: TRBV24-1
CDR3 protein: CATSGGQGKGYEQYF
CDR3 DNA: TGTGCCACCAGTGGAGGACAGGGAAAGGGCTACGAGCAGTACTTC

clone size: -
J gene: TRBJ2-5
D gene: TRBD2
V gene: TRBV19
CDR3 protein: CASSSSSGGHSSETQYF
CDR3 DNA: TGTGCCAGTAGTAGTTCTAGCGGGGGGCACTCCTCGGAGACCCAGTACTTC

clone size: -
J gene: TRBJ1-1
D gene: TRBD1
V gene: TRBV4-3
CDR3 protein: CASSQAPQMDRGDTEAFF
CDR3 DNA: TGCGCCAGCAGCCAAGCCCCACAAATGGACAGGGGAGACACTGAAGCTTTCTTT

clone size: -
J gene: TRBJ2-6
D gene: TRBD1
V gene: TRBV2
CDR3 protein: CASDRDHSGANVLTF
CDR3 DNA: TGTGCCAGCGACAGGGATCACTCTGGGGCCAACGTCCTGACTTTC

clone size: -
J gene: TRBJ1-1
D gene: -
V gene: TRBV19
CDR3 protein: CASRHKRAANTEAFF
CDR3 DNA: TGTGCCAGTAGACATAAGAGGGCGGCGAACACTGAAGCTTTCTTT

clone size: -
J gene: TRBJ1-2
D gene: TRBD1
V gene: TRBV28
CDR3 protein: CATSQGSYGYTF
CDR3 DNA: TGTGCCACCTCACAGGGGTCCTATGGCTACACCTTC

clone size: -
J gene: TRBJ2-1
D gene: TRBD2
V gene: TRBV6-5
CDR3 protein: CASSYAGGGSYNEQFF
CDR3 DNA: TGTGCCAGCAGTTACGCGGGGGGCGGCTCCTACAATGAGCAGTTCTTC

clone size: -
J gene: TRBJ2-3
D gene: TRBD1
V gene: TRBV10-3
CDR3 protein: CATRPQGAEWDTQYF
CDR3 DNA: TGTGCCACTCGGCCCCAGGGGGCTGAGTGGGATACGCAGTATTTT

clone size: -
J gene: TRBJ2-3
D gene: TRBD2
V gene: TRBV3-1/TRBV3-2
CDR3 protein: CASSQDGPSGGPIEYF
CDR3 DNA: TGTGCCAGCAGCCAAGATGGCCCCAGCGGGGGGCCGATCGAGTATTTT

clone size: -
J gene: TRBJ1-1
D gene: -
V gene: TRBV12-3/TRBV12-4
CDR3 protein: CASSTDRTAEAFF
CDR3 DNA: TGTGCCAGCAGTACCGACAGGACGGCTGAAGCTTTCTTT

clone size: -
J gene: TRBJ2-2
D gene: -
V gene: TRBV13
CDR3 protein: CASSLAYVTGELFF
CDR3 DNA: TGTGCCAGCAGCTTAGCTTATGTCACCGGGGAGCTGTTTTTT

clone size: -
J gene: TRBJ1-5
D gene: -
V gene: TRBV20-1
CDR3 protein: CSASPGSRNQPQHF
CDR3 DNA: TGCAGTGCTAGTCCAGGAAGTAGGAATCAGCCCCAGCATTTT

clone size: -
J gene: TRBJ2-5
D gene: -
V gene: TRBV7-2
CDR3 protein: CASSFITGTFVETQYF
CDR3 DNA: TGTGCCAGCAGCTTTATCACCGGGACTTTCGTAGAGACCCAGTACTTC

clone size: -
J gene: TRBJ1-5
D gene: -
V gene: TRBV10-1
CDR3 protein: CASSGQNNQPQHF
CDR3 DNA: TGCGCCAGCAGTGGTCAGAACAATCAGCCCCAGCATTTT

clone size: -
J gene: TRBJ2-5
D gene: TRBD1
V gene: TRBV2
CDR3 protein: CASPPGGEETQYF
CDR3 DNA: TGTGCCAGCCCCCCAGGGGGCGAAGAGACCCAGTACTTC

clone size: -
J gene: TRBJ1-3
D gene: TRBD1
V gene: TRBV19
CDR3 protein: CASSPDRGRNTIYF
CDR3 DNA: TGTGCCAGTAGTCCCGACAGGGGAAGGAACACCATATATTTT

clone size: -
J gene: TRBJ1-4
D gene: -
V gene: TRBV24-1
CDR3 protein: CATSDPSGTGEKLFF
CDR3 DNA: TGTGCCACCAGTGACCCAAGCGGGACGGGTGAAAAACTGTTTTTT

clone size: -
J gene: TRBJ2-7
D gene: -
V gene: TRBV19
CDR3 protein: CATRGSSYEQYF
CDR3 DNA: TGTGCTACTAGAGGGAGCTCCTACGAGCAGTACTTC

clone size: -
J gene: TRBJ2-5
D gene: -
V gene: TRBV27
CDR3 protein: CASSLRREILETQYF
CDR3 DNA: TGTGCCAGCAGTTTACGGAGGGAAATTCTCGAGACCCAGTACTTC

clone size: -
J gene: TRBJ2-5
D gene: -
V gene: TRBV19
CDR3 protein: CASSMVDQETQYF
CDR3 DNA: TGTGCCAGTAGTATGGTAGATCAAGAGACCCAGTACTTC

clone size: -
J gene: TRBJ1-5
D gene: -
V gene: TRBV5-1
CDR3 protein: CASSLGGSNQPQHF
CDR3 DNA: TGCGCCAGCAGCTTGGGTGGCAGCAATCAGCCCCAGCATTTT

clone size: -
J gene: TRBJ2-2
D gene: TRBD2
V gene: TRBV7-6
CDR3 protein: CASSPTAGGPYTGELFF
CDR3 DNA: TGTGCCAGCAGCCCGACTGCGGGGGGGCCGTACACCGGGGAGCTGTTTTTT

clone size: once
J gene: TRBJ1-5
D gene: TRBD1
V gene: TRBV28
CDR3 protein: CASRGDRGGQPQHF
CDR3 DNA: TGTGCCAGCAGGGGGGACAGGGGCGGTCAGCCCCAGCATTTT

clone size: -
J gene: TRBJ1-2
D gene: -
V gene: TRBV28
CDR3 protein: CASSPATRSIRGYTF
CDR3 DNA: TGTGCCAGCAGTCCGGCGACACGGTCCATTCGAGGCTACACCTTC

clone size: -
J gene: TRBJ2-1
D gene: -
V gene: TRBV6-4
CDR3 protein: CASSRGASIYNEQFF
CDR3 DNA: TGTGCCAGCAGCCGGGGGGCCTCAATATACAATGAGCAGTTCTTC